This T cell receptor beta chain originates from a study of shared clonotypes between healthy human individuals. Germline V gene data show CDR1 as KGHSH and CDR2 as LQKENI. The CDR3 totals 14 residues. Deletions cut 5 bases from V and 1 base from J, with 9 bases between. Findings of the study overall: For sorted subsets, rarefaction showed incomplete sequencing despite large depth.

Donors were healthy HIV-negative adults without recently reported acute infections or vaccinations. Negatively enriched CD4+ T cells were divided by CD45RA into naive and memory. Each subset's genomic DNA was split evenly across several immunoSEQ plates. Profiling relied on immunoSEQ multiplex PCR, and the TCRdb table lists in-frame clones only, not all of them. The data show a few million clones, with 85% to 95% seen just once and under 0.45% held by the top ten. This clone was counted once. The antigen is not known. Sequencing was done on a sample of naive CD4+ T cells from PBMCs. Subset of the sample: CD45RA+ positively selected. The chain combines TRBV18 with TRBJ2-4; a possible D gene is TRBD2 (5 bases). This sequence was found in a man aged 18 to 30 in good health. Some clones in this sample may be carry-over from other donors' samples. CDR3 nucleotides: TGTGCCAGCTCAAACCAGCGGGCCAAAAACATTCAGTACTTC. Translated, it gives CASSNQRAKNIQYF. The full variable domain, in which reference TRBV18 and TRBJ2-4 provide the parts outside the CDR3, is NAGVMQNPRHLVRRRGQEARLRCSPMKGHSHVYWYRQLPEEGLKFMVYLQKENIIDESGMPKERFSAEFPKEGPSILRIQQVVRGDSAAYFCASSNQRAKNIQYFGAGTRLSVL.